This T cell receptor beta chain came from a study of T cell responses to AZD1222 COVID-19 vaccine. There are 15 residues in the CDR3. Trimming cost V 0 bases and J 5 bases; bases outside gene matches: 4. Germline V gene data show CDR1 as LNHDA and CDR2 as SQIVND (reference sequence). Sequenced by immunoSEQ multiplex PCR; TCRdb stores in-frame clones only, minus some. The data hold 100,000 to 140,000 clones, with around 91% observed a single time. The rearrangement uses TRBV19 and TRBJ2-1; 7 nucleotides agree with TRBD2. The clonotype originates from an adult in good health. Source: peripheral blood, taken on day 0 of AZD1222 vaccination. The CDR3 nucleotides are TGTGCCAGTAGTATAGATCCGGGACTACACAATGAGCAGTTCTTC. Amino acids: CASSIDPGLHNEQFF.